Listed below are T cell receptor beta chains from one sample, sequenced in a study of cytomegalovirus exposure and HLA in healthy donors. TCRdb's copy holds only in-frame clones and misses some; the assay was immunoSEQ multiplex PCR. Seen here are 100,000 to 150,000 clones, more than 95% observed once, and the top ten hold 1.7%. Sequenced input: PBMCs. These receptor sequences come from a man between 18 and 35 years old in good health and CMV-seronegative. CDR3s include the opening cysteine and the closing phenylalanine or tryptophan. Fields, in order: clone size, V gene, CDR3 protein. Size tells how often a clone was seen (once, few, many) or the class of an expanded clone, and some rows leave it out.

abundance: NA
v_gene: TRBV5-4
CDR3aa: CASSLPGGYTEAFF

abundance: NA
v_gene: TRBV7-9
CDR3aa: CASSPGGGFYEQYF

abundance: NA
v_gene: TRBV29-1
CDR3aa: CSVGGQGYNEQYF

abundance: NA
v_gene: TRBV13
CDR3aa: CASSAGPAMNTEAFF

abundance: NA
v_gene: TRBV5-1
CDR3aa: CASSPKLQGRPGATNEKLFF

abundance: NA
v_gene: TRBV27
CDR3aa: CASSTVFRSRYSNQPQHF

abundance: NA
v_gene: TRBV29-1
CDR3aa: CSARQFAEAFF

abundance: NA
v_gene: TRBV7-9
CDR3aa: CASSLDATGVNTEAFF

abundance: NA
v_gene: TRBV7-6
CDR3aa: CASSPGTSGSLLDTDTQYF

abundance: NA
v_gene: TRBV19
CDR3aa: CASSIAVFRGHYEQYF

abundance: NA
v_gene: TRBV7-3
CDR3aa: CASSPAGTSGRGEQFF

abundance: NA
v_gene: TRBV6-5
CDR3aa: CASSYSVAGGPNEQYF

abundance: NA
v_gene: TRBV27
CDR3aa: CASSLSWEGSAYTF

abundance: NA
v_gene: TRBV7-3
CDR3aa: CASSLRDYTGELFF

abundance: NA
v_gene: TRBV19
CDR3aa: CASSIGRTGGGSYNEQFF

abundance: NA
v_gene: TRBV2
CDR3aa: CASMRDNTDTQYF

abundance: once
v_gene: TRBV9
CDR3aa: CASSGTSGPYEQYF

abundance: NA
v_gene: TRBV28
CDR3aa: CASSLFSRGNTEAFF

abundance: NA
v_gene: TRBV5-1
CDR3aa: CASSLGSPNEQFF

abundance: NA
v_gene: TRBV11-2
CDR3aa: CASSSTVYEQYF

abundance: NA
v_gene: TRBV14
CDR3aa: CASRLSGTSHEQYF

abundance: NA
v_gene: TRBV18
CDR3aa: CASSPGLAGGPGDTQYF

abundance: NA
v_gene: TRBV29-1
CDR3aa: CSVGGQTFQETQYF

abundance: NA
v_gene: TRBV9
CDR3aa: CASGKGGDLSETQYF

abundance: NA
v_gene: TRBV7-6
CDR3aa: CASSLTGTSYEQYF

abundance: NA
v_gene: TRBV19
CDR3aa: CASSIVDSGSAGANVLTF

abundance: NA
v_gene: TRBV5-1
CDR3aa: CASSLYTSSGNTIYF

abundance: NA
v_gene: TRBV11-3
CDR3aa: CASGGTGGENYGYTF

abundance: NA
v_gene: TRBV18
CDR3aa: CASSMTTTGQTEAFF